This is a list of T cell receptor beta chains from one sample in a study of T-cell memory formation after mild COVID-19. TCRdb called the 5' RACE reads again in MiXCR, with one record for every CDR3 protein. The sample has some 410,000 distinct CDR3 sequences; about a quarter are singletons. The sequencing input was PBMCs or a T cell subset sorted from them (not recorded which). The source is an adult woman who had mild COVID-19 (a few samples of this study predate the infection). Cell type and time point are not known. The CDR3 runs from the conserved cysteine through the conserved F or W. The order of the fields is D gene, J gene, clone size, V gene, CDR3 length, CDR3 DNA, CDR3 protein. A D gene is named only where the DNA matches it firmly. Not all rows give a size; the values are once, few, many and, for expanded clones, a class.

D gene: TRBD1; J gene: TRBJ2-3; clone size: many; V gene: TRBV12-3/TRBV12-4; CDR3 length: 14; CDR3 DNA: TGTGCCAGCAACCGACAGGGCGGCACAGATACGCAGTATTTT; CDR3 protein: CASNRQGGTDTQYF
D gene: TRBD2; J gene: TRBJ2-1; clone size: NA; V gene: TRBV24-1; CDR3 length: 15; CDR3 DNA: TGTGCCACCAGCCCCGGGACTAGCGGGAGTGGTGAGCAGTTCTTC; CDR3 protein: CATSPGTSGSGEQFF
D gene: NA; J gene: TRBJ1-1; clone size: NA; V gene: TRBV7-8; CDR3 length: 15; CDR3 DNA: TGTGCCAGCAGCTCCCTGATCAGAAAGGGACGTGAAGCTTTCTTT; CDR3 protein: CASSSLIRKGREAFF
D gene: TRBD1; J gene: TRBJ2-6; clone size: once; V gene: TRBV19; CDR3 length: 17; CDR3 DNA: TGTGCCAGTAGTCTGGGACAGGGCTCCCGGTGGGCCAACGTCCTGACTTTC; CDR3 protein: CASSLGQGSRWANVLTF
D gene: NA; J gene: TRBJ2-7; clone size: few; V gene: TRBV18; CDR3 length: 13; CDR3 DNA: TGTGCCAGCTCACCTCAGAGTCCCTACGAGCAGTACTTC; CDR3 protein: CASSPQSPYEQYF
D gene: NA; J gene: TRBJ2-5; clone size: NA; V gene: TRBV2; CDR3 length: 15; CDR3 DNA: TGTGCCAGCAGCGGGCCGGGACCGAGGCAGGAGACCCAGTACTTC; CDR3 protein: CASSGPGPRQETQYF
D gene: TRBD2; J gene: TRBJ2-7; clone size: NA; V gene: TRBV19; CDR3 length: 14; CDR3 DNA: TGTGCCAGTTCGCGGTCGGGACTATACTCCGAGCAGTACTTC; CDR3 protein: CASSRSGLYSEQYF
D gene: TRBD1; J gene: TRBJ2-7; clone size: NA; V gene: TRBV12-3/TRBV12-4; CDR3 length: 14; CDR3 DNA: TGTGCCAGCAGTTTAATACAGGGGACCTACGAGCAGTACTTC; CDR3 protein: CASSLIQGTYEQYF
D gene: NA; J gene: TRBJ2-7; clone size: NA; V gene: TRBV19; CDR3 length: 12; CDR3 DNA: TGTGCCAGTATGAGTGGCTCCTACGAGCAGTACTTC; CDR3 protein: CASMSGSYEQYF
D gene: NA; J gene: TRBJ1-1; clone size: once; V gene: TRBV19; CDR3 length: 12; CDR3 DNA: TGTGCCAGTAGTCTGGACGCCGTCAGTGCTTTCTTT; CDR3 protein: CASSLDAVSAFF
D gene: NA; J gene: TRBJ1-5; clone size: few; V gene: TRBV18; CDR3 length: 14; CDR3 DNA: TGTGCCAGCTCACCGGCGAGGAGCAATCAGCCCCAGCATTTT; CDR3 protein: CASSPARSNQPQHF
D gene: TRBD2; J gene: TRBJ2-1; clone size: few; V gene: TRBV5-1; CDR3 length: 15; CDR3 DNA: TGCGCCAGCAGCTCCGGCGGGGGGGAGGGCAATGAGCAGTTCTTC; CDR3 protein: CASSSGGGEGNEQFF
D gene: NA; J gene: TRBJ2-5; clone size: once; V gene: TRBV18; CDR3 length: 15; CDR3 DNA: TGTGCCAGCTCACCTAACAGGGCGCGCCAAGAGACCCAGTACTTC; CDR3 protein: CASSPNRARQETQYF
D gene: NA; J gene: TRBJ1-1; clone size: NA; V gene: TRBV20-1; CDR3 length: 13; CDR3 DNA: TGCAGTGCTATCCGGACTCACTTACCCGAAGCTTTCTTT; CDR3 protein: CSAIRTHLPEAFF
D gene: NA; J gene: TRBJ1-1; clone size: once; V gene: TRBV5-1; CDR3 length: 16; CDR3 DNA: TGCGCCAGCAGCTTGATATGGCAAATGGGGGACACTGAAGCTTTCTTT; CDR3 protein: CASSLIWQMGDTEAFF
D gene: TRBD1; J gene: TRBJ1-2; clone size: few; V gene: TRBV15; CDR3 length: 19; CDR3 DNA: TGTGCCACCAGCAGAAGCCCGCTTCGACAGGGCATAGCTATCCATGGCTACACCTTC; CDR3 protein: CATSRSPLRQGIAIHGYTF
D gene: NA; J gene: TRBJ2-7; clone size: many; V gene: TRBV7-2; CDR3 length: 13; CDR3 DNA: TGTGCCAGCCTACAGGGTAACACCTACGAGCAGTACTTC; CDR3 protein: CASLQGNTYEQYF
D gene: NA; J gene: TRBJ2-5; clone size: few; V gene: TRBV5-6; CDR3 length: 14; CDR3 DNA: TGTGCCAGCAGCTCGACGGGACTCCAAGAGACCCAGTACTTC; CDR3 protein: CASSSTGLQETQYF
D gene: NA; J gene: TRBJ2-3; clone size: few; V gene: TRBV6-1; CDR3 length: 14; CDR3 DNA: TGTGCCAGCGCTGAACCAGGTGGCACAGATACGCAGTATTTT; CDR3 protein: CASAEPGGTDTQYF
D gene: TRBD1; J gene: TRBJ2-5; clone size: once; V gene: TRBV20-1; CDR3 length: 14; CDR3 DNA: TGCAGTGCTCCTACAGGGGTTGGGGTGGAGACCCAGTACTTC; CDR3 protein: CSAPTGVGVETQYF
D gene: NA; J gene: TRBJ1-1; clone size: few; V gene: TRBV20-1; CDR3 length: 15; CDR3 DNA: TGCAGTGCTAGAGATTGGGTGAGTGGTTCTACTGAAGCTTTCTTT; CDR3 protein: CSARDWVSGSTEAFF
D gene: NA; J gene: TRBJ2-7; clone size: few; V gene: TRBV7-9; CDR3 length: 14; CDR3 DNA: TGTGCCAGCAGCTCCTGGGCCGTCGCCTACGAGCAGTACTTC; CDR3 protein: CASSSWAVAYEQYF
D gene: NA; J gene: TRBJ2-1; clone size: few; V gene: TRBV12-3/TRBV12-4; CDR3 length: 15; CDR3 DNA: TGTGCCAGCAGTTTAGCGAGTAGGTCCTACAATGAGCAGTTCTTC; CDR3 protein: CASSLASRSYNEQFF
D gene: NA; J gene: TRBJ2-1; clone size: NA; V gene: TRBV7-8; CDR3 length: 12; CDR3 DNA: TGTGCCAGCAGCTTGAGGGACAAGAGGCAGTTCTTC; CDR3 protein: CASSLRDKRQFF
D gene: TRBD1; J gene: TRBJ1-1; clone size: NA; V gene: TRBV12-3/TRBV12-4; CDR3 length: 13; CDR3 DNA: TGTGCCAGCAGATACGGACAGGGCTCTGAAGCTTTCTTT; CDR3 protein: CASRYGQGSEAFF
D gene: TRBD1; J gene: TRBJ1-2; clone size: NA; V gene: TRBV7-8; CDR3 length: 17; CDR3 DNA: TGTGCCAGCAGCTTAAGTGTCGGGCAGGGGGCCTTCAATGGCTACACCTTC; CDR3 protein: CASSLSVGQGAFNGYTF
D gene: NA; J gene: TRBJ2-5; clone size: many; V gene: TRBV6-5; CDR3 length: 13; CDR3 DNA: TGTGCCAGCAGTTACTCTACGGGGGAGACCCAGTACTTC; CDR3 protein: CASSYSTGETQYF
D gene: TRBD2; J gene: TRBJ2-7; clone size: few; V gene: TRBV3-1; CDR3 length: 17; CDR3 DNA: TGTGCCAGCAGCCATTCGTTTAGCGGGTGGAACTCCTACGAGCAGTACTTC; CDR3 protein: CASSHSFSGWNSYEQYF
D gene: TRBD1; J gene: TRBJ2-1; clone size: NA; V gene: TRBV4-2; CDR3 length: 15; CDR3 DNA: TGTGCCAGCAGCCAAGCGGGACAGGGGAAGTATGAGCAGTTCTTC; CDR3 protein: CASSQAGQGKYEQFF
D gene: NA; J gene: TRBJ2-6; clone size: few; V gene: TRBV2; CDR3 length: 16; CDR3 DNA: TGTGCCAGCAAGAGGTCACTGATCTCTGGGGCCAACGTCCTGACTTTC; CDR3 protein: CASKRSLISGANVLTF
D gene: NA; J gene: TRBJ2-1; clone size: NA; V gene: TRBV29-1; CDR3 length: 13; CDR3 DNA: TGCAGCGTTGAAGGGGGCATTAGAAATGAGCAGTTCTTC; CDR3 protein: CSVEGGIRNEQFF
D gene: NA; J gene: TRBJ2-3; clone size: NA; V gene: TRBV20-1; CDR3 length: 13; CDR3 DNA: TGCAGTGCTAGAAGTGCTAGCACAGATACGCAGTATTTT; CDR3 protein: CSARSASTDTQYF
D gene: TRBD2; J gene: TRBJ2-3; clone size: many; V gene: TRBV14; CDR3 length: 16; CDR3 DNA: TGTGCCAGCAGCCAAGCACTAGCGGGACGCGAAGATACGCAGTATTTT; CDR3 protein: CASSQALAGREDTQYF
D gene: NA; J gene: TRBJ2-1; clone size: NA; V gene: TRBV24-1; CDR3 length: 15; CDR3 DNA: TGTGCCACCAGTGATTTAGGAGGGTTTGAGGATGAGCAGTTCTTC; CDR3 protein: CATSDLGGFEDEQFF
D gene: NA; J gene: TRBJ1-4; clone size: few; V gene: TRBV20-1; CDR3 length: 13; CDR3 DNA: TGCAGTGCTAGTGAGGGGGGGCAGGGAAAACTGTTTTTT; CDR3 protein: CSASEGGQGKLFF
D gene: TRBD2; J gene: TRBJ2-7; clone size: NA; V gene: TRBV4-1; CDR3 length: 15; CDR3 DNA: TGCGCCAGCAGCCAACCCCTAGCGGGAGACCCCGCGCAGTACTTC; CDR3 protein: CASSQPLAGDPAQYF